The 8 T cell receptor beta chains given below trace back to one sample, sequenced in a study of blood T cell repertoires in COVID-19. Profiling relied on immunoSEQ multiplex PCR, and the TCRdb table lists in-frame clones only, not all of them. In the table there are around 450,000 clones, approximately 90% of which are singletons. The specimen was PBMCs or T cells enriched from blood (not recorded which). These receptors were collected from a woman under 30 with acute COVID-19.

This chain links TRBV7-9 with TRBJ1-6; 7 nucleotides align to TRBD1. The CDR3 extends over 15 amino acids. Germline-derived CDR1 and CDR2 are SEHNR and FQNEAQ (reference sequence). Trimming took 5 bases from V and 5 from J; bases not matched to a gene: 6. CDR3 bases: TGTGCCAGCAGCCCCGATGACAGGGATAATTCACCCCTCCACTTT. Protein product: CASSPDDRDNSPLHF.

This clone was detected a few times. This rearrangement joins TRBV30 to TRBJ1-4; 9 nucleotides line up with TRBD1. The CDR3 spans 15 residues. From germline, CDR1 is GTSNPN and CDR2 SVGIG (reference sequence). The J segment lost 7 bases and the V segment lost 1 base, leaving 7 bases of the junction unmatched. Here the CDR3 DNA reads TGTGCCTGGAGTGGGGGACAGGGATTGGGTGAAAAACTGTTTTTT. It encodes CAWSGGQGLGEKLFF.

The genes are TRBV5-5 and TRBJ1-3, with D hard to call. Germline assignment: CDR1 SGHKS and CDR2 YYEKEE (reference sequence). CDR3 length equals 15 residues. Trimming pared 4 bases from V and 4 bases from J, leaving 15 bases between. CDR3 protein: CASSLEVLRGNTIYF. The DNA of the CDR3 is TGTGCCAGCAGCCTGGAAGTGCTTCGGGGAAACACCATATATTTT.

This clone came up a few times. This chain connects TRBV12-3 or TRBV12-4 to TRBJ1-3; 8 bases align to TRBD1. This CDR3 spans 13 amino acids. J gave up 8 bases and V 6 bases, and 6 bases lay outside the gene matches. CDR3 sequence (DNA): TGTGCCAGCAGCGGACAGGGTTGGTACACCATATATTTT. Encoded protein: CASSGQGWYTIYF.

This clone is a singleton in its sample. CDR3: CASSGDRVGGNQPQHF. The CDR3 DNA follows: TGTGCCAGCAGTGGTGACAGGGTAGGGGGAAATCAGCCCCAGCATTTT. This chain connects TRBV2 to TRBJ1-5, with 7 nucleotides matching TRBD1. V trimming: 4 bases; J trimming: 4 bases; junction bases outside the gene matches: 10. Germline V gives CDR1 SNHLY, CDR2 FYNNEI. This CDR3 is 16 amino acids long.

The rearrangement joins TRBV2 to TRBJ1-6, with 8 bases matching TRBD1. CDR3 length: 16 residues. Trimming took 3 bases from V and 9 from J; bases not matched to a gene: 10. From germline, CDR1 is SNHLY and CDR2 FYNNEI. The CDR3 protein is CASSDAGQGRGSPLHF. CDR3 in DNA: TGTGCCAGCAGTGATGCCGGACAGGGCCGCGGTTCACCCCTCCACTTT.

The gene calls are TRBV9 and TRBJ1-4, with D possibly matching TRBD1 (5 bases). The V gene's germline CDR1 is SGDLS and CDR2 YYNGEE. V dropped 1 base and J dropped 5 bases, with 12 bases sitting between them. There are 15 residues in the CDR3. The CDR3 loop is CASSVLGGRNEKLFF. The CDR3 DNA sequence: TGTGCCAGCAGCGTATTGGGGGGAAGGAATGAAAAACTGTTTTTT.

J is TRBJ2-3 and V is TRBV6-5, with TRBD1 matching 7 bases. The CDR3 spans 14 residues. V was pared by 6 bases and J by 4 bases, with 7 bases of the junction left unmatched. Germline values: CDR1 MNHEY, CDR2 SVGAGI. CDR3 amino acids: CASRSQGWADTQYF. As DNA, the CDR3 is TGTGCCAGCAGGTCACAGGGGTGGGCAGATACGCAGTATTTT.